The clone carrying this T cell receptor (beta chain) was observed a few times. The antigen remains unidentified. Unmatched junction bases numbered 5, after V lost 6 bases and J lost 0 bases. Germline CDR1 and CDR2: SGDLS and YYNGEE. The CDR3 spans 15 residues. Sorted CD4+ subsets: naive, central memory, regulatory, stem cell-like memory (CD45RO/CCR7/CD25/CD127/CD95/CD27 panel). This sample was taken from a study of beta chain features in type 1 diabetes. Study-level points and caveats: PCR might favor shorter templates, equally in patients and controls. An over-representation of cells with high TCR expression could result from cDNA sequencing.

Expressed TCRB transcripts were sequenced because the entire RNA isolate underwent reverse transcription. Measured with immunoSEQ multiplex PCR; TCRdb has only the in-frame clones, and not every one. The data hold a few hundred thousand clones, with about 14% observed a single time. The sequenced sample was naive CD4+ T cells from blood. The receptor was isolated from a man aged 25 to 40 in good health. V usage is TRBV9 and J usage is TRBJ2-3; TRBD2 aligns across 9 bases. CDR3: CASTLAGTSTDTQYF. DNA of the CDR3: TGTGCCAGCACCCTAGCGGGGACTAGCACAGATACGCAGTATTTT.